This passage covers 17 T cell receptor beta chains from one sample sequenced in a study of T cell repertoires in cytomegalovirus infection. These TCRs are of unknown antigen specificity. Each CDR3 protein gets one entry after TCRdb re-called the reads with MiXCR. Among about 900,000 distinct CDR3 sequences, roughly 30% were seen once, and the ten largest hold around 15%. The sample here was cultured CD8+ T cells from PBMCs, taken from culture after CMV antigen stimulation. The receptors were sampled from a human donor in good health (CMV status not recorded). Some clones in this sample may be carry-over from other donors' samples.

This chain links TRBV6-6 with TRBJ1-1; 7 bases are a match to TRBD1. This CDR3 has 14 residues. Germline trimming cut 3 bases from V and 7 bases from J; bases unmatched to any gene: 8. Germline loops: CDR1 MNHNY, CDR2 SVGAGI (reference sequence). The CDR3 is CASSYTGAYSEAFF. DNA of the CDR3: TGTGCCAGCAGTTATACAGGGGCTTACAGTGAAGCTTTCTTT.

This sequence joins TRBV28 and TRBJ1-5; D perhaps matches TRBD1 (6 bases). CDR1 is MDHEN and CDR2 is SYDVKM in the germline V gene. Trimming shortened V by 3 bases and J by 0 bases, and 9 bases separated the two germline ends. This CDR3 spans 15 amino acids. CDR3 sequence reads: CASSFGGFSNQPQHF. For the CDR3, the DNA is TGTGCCAGCAGTTTCGGGGGCTTTAGCAATCAGCCCCAGCATTTT.

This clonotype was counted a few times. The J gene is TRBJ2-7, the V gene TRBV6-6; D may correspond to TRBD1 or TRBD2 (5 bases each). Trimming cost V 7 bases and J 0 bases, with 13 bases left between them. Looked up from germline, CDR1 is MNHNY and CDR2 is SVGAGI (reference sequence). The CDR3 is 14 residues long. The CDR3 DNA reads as TGTGCCAGCACACGGGACGGGTACTCCTACGAGCAGTACGTC. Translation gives CASTRDGYSYEQYV.

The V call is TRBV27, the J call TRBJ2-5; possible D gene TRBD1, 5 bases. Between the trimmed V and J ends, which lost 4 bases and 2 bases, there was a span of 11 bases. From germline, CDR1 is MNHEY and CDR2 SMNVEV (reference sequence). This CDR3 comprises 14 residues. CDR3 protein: CASSSGHIQETQYF. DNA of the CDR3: TGTGCCAGCAGTTCTGGACACATTCAAGAGACCCAGTACTTC.

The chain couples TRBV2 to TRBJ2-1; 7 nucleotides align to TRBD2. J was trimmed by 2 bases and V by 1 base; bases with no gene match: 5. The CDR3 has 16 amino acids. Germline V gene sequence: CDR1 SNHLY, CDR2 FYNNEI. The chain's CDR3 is CASSEEAGVAYNEQFF. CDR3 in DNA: TGTGCCAGCAGTGAAGAGGCGGGGGTCGCCTACAATGAGCAGTTCTTC.

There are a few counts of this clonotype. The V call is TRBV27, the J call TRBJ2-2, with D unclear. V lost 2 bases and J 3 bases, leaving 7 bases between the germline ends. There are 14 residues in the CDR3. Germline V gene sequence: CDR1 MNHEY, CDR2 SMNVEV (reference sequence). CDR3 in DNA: TGTGCCAGCAGTTTAAGAGCGTACACCGGGGAGCTGTTTTTT. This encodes CASSLRAYTGELFF.

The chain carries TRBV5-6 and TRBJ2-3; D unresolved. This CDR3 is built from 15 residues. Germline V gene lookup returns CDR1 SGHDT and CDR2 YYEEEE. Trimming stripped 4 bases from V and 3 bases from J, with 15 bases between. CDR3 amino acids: CASSRRLYGTDTQYF. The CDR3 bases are TGTGCCAGCAGCCGTCGACTCTATGGGACAGATACGCAGTATTTT.

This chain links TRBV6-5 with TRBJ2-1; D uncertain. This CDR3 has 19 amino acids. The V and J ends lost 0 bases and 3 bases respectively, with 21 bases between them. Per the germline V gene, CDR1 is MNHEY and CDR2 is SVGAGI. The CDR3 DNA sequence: TGTGCCAGCAGTTACTCGACTTTGAATATCGGCAGACGCTACAATGAGCAGTTCTTC. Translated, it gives CASSYSTLNIGRRYNEQFF.

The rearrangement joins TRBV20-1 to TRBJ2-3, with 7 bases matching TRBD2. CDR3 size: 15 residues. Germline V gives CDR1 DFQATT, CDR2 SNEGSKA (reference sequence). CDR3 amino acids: CSRPTSDRNTDTQYF. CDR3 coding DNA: TGCAGCCGCCCTACTAGCGACCGAAACACAGATACGCAGTATTTT.

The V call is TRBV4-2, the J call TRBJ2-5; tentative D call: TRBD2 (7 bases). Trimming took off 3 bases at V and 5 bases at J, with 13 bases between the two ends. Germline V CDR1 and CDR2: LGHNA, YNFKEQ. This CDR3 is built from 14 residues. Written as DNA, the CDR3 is TGTGCCAGCAGCCATAGGGGGGGGCTCGAGACCCAGTACTTC. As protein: CASSHRGGLETQYF.

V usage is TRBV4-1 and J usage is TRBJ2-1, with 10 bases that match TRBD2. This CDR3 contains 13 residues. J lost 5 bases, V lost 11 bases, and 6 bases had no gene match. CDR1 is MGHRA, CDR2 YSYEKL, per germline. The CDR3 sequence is CAGGLAENNEQFF. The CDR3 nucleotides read TGCGCCGGCGGACTAGCGGAAAACAATGAGCAGTTCTTC.

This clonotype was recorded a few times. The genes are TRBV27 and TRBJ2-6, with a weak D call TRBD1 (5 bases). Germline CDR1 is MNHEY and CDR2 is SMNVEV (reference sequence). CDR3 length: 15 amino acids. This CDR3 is CASRTMTSGANVLTF. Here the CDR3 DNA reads TGTGCGTCCCGGACAATGACATCTGGGGCCAACGTCCTGACTTTC.

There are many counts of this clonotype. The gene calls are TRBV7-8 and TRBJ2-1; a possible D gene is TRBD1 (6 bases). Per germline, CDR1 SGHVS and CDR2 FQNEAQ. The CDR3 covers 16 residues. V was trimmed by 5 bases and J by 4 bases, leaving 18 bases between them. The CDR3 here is CASSPDRNAGYNEQFF. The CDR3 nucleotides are TGTGCCAGCAGCCCAGACAGGAATGCTGGTTACAATGAGCAGTTCTTC.

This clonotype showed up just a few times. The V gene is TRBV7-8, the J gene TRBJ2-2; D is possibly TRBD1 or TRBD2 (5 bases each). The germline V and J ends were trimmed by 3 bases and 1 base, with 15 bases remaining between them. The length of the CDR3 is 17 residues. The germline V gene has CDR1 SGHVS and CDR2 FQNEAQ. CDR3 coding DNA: TGTGCCAGCAGCTTCCTCCGGGACGGAATGAACACCGGGGAGCTGTTTTTT. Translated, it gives CASSFLRDGMNTGELFF.

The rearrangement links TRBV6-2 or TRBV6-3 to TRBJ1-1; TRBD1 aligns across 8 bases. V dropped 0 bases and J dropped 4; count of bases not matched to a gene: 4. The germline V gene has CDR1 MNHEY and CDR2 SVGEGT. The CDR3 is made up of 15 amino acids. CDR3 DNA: TGTGCCAGCAGTTACTCGGACAGGGCAATCACTGAAGCTTTCTTT. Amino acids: CASSYSDRAITEAFF.

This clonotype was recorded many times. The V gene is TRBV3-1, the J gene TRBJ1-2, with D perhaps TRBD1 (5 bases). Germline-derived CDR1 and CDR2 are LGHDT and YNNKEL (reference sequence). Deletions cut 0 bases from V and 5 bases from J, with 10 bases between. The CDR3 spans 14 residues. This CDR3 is CASSQDGGSYGYTF. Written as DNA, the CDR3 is TGTGCCAGCAGCCAAGATGGGGGGAGTTATGGCTACACCTTC.

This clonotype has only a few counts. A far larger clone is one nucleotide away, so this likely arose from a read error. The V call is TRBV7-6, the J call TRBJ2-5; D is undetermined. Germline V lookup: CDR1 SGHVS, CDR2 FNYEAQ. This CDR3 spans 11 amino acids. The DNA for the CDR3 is TGTGCCAGCAGCTTAGAAGAGTCCCAGTACTTC. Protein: CASSLEESQYF.